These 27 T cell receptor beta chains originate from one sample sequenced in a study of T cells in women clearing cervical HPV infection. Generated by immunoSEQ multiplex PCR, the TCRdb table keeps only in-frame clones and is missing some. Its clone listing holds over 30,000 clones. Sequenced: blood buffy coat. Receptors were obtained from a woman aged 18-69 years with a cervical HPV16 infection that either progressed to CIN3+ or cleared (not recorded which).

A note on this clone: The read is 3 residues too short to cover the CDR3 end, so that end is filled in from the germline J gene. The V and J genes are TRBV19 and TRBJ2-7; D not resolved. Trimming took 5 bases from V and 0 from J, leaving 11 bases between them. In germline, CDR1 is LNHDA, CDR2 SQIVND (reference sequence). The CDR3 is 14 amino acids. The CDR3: CASSPSTSSYEQYF. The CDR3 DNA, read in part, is TGTGCCAGTAGTCCTTCGACAAGCTCCTACGAG.

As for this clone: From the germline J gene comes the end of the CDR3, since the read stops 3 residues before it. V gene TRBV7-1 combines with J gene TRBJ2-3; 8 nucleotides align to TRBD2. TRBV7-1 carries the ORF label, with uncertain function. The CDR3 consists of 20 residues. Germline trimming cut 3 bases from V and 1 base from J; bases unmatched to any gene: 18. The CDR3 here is CASSSRGGGRTLMGTDTQYF. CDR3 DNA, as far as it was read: TGTGCCAGCAGCTCTCGGGGGGGCGGGAGGACACTTATGGGCACAGATACG.

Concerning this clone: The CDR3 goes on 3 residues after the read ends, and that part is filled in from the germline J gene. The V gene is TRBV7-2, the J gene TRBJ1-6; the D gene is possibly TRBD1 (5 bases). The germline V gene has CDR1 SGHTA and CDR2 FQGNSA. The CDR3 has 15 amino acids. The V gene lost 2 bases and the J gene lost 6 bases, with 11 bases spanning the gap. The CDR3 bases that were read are TGTGCCAGCAGCTTATACAGGCCACCTAATTCACCC. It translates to CASSLYRPPNSP. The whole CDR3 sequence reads CASSLYRPPNSPLHF.

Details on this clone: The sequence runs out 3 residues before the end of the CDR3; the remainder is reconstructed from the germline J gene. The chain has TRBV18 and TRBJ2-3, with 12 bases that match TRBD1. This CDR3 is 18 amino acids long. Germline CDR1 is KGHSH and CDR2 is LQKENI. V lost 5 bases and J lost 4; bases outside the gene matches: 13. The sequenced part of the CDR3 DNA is TGTGCCAGCTCATCCCCCGGGACAGGGGGCGGTGGGTCAGATACG. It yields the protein CASSSPGTGGGGSDT. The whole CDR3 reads CASSSPGTGGGGSDTQYF.

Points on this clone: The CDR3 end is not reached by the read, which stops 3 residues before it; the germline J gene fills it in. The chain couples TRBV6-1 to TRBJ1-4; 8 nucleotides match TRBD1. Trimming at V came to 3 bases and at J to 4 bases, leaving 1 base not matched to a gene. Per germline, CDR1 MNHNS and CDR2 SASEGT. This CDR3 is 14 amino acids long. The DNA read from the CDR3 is TGTGCCAGCAGTGACGACAGGGGTAATGAAAAA. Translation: CASSDDRGNEK. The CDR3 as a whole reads CASSDDRGNEKLFF.

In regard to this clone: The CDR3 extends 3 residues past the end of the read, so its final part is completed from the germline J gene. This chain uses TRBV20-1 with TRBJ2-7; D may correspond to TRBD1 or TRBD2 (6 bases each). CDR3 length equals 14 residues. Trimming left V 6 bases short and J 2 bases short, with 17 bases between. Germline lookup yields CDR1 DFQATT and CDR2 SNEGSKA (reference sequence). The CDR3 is CSARLGAGTYEQYF. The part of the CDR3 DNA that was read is TGCAGTGCCCGGCTGGGGGCGGGAACCTACGAG.

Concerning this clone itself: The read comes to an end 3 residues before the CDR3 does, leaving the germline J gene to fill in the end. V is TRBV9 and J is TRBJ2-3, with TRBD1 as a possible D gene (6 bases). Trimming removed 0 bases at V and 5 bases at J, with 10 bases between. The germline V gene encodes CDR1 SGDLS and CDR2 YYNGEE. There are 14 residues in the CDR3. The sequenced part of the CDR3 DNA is TGTGCCAGCAGCGTAGTTGGGGGCGGAGATACG. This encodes CASSVVGGGDT. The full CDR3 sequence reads CASSVVGGGDTQYF.

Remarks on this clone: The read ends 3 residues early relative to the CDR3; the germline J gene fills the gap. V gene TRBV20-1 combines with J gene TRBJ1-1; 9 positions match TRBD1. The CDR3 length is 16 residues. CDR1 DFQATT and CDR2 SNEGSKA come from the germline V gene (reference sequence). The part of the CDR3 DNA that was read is TGCAGTGCTAGAGACGGACAGGGGATCCGCTTTCTGAAA. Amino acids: CSARDGQGIRFLK. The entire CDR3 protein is CSARDGQGIRFLKAFF.

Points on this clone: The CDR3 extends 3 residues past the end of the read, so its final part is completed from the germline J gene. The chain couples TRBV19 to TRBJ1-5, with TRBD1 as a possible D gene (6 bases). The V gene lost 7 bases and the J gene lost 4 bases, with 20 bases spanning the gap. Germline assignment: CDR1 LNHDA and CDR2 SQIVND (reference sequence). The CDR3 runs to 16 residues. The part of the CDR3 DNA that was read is TGTGCCAGTACCTTATTGTGGCGGCAGGGGAATCAGCCC. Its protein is CASTLLWRQGNQP. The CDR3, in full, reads CASTLLWRQGNQPQHF.

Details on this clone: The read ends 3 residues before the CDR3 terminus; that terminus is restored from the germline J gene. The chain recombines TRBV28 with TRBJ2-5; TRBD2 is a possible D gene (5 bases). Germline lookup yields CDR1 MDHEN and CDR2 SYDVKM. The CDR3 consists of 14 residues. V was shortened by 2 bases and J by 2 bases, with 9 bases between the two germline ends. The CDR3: CASSLVGDQETQYF. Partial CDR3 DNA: TGTGCCAGCAGTTTAGTCGGGGATCAAGAGACC. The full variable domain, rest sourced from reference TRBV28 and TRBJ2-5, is DVKVTQSSRYLVKRTGEKVFLECVQDMDHENMFWYRQDPGLGLRLIYFSYDVKMKEKGDIPEGYSVSREKKERFSLILESASTNQTSMYLCASSLVGDQETQYFGPGTRLLVL.

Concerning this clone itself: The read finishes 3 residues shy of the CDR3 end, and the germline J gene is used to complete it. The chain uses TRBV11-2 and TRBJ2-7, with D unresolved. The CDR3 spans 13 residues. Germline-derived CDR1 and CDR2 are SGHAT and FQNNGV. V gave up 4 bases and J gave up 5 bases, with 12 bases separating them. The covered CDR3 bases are TGTGCCAGCAGCTCTTACATCAGGAACGAG. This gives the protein CASSSYIRNE. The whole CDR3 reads CASSSYIRNEQYF.

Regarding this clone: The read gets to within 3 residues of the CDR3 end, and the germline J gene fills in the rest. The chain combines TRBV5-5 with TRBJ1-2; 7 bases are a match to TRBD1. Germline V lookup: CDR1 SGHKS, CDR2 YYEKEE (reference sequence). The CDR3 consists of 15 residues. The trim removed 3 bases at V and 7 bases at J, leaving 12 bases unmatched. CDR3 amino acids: CASSSLNDRARGYTF. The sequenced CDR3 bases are TGTGCCAGCAGCTCCCTAAACGACAGGGCTCGTGGC.

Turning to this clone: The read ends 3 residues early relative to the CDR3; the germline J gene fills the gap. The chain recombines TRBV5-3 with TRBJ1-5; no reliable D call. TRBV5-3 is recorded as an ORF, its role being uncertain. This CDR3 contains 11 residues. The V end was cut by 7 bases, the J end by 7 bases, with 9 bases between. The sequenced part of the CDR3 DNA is TGTGCCAGATCACTGGTGCAGCCC. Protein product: CARSLVQP. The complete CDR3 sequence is CARSLVQPQHF.

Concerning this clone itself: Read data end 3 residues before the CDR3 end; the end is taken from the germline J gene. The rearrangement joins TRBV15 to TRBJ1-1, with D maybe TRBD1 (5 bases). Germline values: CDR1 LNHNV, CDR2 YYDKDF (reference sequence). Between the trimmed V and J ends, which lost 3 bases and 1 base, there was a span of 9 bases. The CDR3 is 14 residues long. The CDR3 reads CATSRETANTEAFF. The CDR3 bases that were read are TGTGCCACCAGCAGGGAGACAGCGAACACTGAA.

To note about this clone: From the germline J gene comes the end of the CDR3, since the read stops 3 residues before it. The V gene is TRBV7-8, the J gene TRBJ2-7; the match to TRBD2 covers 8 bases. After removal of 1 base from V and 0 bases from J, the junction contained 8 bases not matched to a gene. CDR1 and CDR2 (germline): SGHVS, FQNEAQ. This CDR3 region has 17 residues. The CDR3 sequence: CASSLVGGLEISYEQYF. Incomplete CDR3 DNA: TGTGCCAGCAGCTTAGTGGGGGGACTAGAGATCTCCTACGAG.

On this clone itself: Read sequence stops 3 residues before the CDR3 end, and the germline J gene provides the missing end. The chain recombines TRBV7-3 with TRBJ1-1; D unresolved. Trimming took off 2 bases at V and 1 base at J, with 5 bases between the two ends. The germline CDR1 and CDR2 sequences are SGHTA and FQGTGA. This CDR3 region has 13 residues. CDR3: CASSLGWNTEAFF. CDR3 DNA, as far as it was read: TGTGCCAGCAGCTTAGGCTGGAACACTGAA.

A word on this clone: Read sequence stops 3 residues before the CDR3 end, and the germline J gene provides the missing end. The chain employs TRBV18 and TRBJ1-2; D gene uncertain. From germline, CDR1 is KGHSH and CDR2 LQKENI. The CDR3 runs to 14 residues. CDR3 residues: CASSPRTSGYDYTF. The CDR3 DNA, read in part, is TGTGCCAGCTCACCTAGAACTAGCGGTTACGAC.

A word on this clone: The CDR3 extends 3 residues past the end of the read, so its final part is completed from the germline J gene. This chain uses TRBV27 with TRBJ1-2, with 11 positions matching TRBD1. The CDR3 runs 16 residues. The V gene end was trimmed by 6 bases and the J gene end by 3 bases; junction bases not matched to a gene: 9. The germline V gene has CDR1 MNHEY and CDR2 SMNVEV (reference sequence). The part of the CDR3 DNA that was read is TGTGCCAGCAGGGGCGGGACAGGGGGTTTAGACTATGGC. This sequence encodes CASRGGTGGLDYG. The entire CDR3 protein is CASRGGTGGLDYGYTF.

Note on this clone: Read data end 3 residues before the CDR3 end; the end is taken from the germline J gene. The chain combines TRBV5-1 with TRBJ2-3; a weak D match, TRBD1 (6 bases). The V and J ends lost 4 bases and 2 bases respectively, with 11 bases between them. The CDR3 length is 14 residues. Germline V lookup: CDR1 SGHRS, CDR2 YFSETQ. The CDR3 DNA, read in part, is TGCGCCAGCAGCGATGGACAGTACACAGATACG. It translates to CASSDGQYTDT. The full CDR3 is CASSDGQYTDTQYF.

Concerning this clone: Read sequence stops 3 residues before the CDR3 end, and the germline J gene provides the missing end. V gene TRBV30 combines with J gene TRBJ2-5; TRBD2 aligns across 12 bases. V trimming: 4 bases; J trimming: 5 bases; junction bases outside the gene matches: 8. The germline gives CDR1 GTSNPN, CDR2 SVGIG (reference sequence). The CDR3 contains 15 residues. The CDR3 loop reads CAWNPSGRARETQYF. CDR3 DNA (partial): TGTGCCTGGAATCCTAGCGGGAGGGCCCGGGAGACC.

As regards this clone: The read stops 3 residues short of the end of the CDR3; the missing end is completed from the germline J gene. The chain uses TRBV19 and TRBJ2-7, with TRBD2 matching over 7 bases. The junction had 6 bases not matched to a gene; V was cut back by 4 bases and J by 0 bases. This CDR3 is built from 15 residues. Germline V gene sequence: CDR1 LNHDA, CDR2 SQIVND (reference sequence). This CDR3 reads CASSTHTGGSYEQYF. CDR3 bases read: TGTGCCAGTAGTACGCATACGGGGGGCTCCTACGAG.

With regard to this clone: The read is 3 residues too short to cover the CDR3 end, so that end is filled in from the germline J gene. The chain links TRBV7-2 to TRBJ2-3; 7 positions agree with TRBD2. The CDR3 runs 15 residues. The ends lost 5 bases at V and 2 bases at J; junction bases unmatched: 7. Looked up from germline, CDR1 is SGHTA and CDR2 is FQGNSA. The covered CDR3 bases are TGTGCCAGCAGCCGAACGGGACTATTCACAGATACG. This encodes CASSRTGLFTDT. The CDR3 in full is CASSRTGLFTDTQYF.

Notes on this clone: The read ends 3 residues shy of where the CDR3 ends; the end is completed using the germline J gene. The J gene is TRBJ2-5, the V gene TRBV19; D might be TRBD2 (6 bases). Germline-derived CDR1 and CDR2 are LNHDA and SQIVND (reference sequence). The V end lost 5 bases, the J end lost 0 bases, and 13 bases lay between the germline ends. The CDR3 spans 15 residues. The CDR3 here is CASSDRGSNQETQYF. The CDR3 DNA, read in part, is TGTGCCAGTAGTGATCGGGGGAGTAACCAAGAGACC.

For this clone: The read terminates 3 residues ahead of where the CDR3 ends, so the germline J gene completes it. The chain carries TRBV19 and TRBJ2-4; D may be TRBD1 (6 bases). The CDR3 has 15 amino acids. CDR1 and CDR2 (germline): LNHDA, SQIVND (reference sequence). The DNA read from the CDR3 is TGTGCCAGTAGTCCTACGGACAGACAGAACTATGGT. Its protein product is CASSPTDRQNYG. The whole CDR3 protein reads CASSPTDRQNYGQYF. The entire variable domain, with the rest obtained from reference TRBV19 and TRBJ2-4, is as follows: DGGITQSPKYLFRKEGQNVTLSCEQNLNHDAMYWYRQDPGQGLRLIYYSQIVNDFQKGDIAEGYSVSREKKESFPLTVTSAQKNPTAFYLCASSPTDRQNYGQYFGAGTRLSVL.

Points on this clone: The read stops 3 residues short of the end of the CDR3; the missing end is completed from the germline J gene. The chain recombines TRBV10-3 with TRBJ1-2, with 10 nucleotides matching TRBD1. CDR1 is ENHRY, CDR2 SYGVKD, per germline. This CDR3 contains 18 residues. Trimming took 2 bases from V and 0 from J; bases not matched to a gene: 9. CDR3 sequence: CAISEDRGRSLANYGYTF. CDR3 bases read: TGTGCCATCAGTGAGGACAGGGGGCGATCGCTCGCTAACTATGGC.

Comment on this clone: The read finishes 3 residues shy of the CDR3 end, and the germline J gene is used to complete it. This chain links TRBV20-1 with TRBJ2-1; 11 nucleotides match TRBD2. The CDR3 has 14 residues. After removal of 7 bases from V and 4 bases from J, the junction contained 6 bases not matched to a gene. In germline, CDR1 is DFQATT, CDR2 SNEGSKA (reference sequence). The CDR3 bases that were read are TGCAGTGTACTAGCGGGAGTCGTGTACAATGAG. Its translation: CSVLAGVVYNE. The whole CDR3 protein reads CSVLAGVVYNEQFF.

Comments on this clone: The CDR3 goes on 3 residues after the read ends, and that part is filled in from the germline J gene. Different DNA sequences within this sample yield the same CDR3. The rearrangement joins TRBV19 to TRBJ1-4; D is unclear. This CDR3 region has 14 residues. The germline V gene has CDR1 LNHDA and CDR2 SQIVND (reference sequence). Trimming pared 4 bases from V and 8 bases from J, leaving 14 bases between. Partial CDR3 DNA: TGTGCCAGTAGTAAAGCGACTCGTGGGGAAAAA. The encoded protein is CASSKATRGEK. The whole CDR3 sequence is CASSKATRGEKLFF.